Listed below are T cell receptor beta chains from one sample, sequenced in a study of control samples from healthy donors and cancer patients. Generated by immunoSEQ multiplex PCR, the TCRdb table keeps only in-frame clones and is missing some. Of some 120,000 clones in the sample, around nine tenths were seen once. The specimen was blood. Receptors were obtained from a man in his forties in good health. CDR3s leave out the opening cysteine and the closing phenylalanine or tryptophan. The order of the fields is D gene, V gene, clone size, CDR3 protein. The D gene is left open where the match is weak. Size values are once, few and many counts, or a class for expanded clones, and some rows have none.

- TRBV4-3 once ASSQGFGLAGTYEQY
- TRBV6-2/TRBV6-3 - ASSYYLESTDTQY
- TRBV29-1 - SVEDRTTGLFSGANVLT
TRBD2 TRBV9 - ASSVSGTSGYRHYNEQF
- TRBV7-2 - ASSFTGRFSEQF
TRBD1 TRBV5-5 - ASSIEPGQLYEQY
TRBD1 TRBV5-1 - ASSARTGEGTEAF
- TRBV4-1 - ASSQERRDNYGYT
TRBD1 TRBV9 - ASSETGTGSSGANVLT
TRBD2 TRBV11-3 - ASSSSGSPIIDTQY
TRBD1 TRBV5-1 - ASSLTPGQPSTEAF
TRBD2 TRBV7-6 - ASSLEPSGATSTDTQY
TRBD1 TRBV5-6 - ASSLKVTGAFGTQY
TRBD1 TRBV9 - ASSGRTGLTEAF
- TRBV6-5 - ASSYSNWGHYEQY
- TRBV6-5 - ASSSGLDTEAF
- TRBV7-9 - ASSLLATFYNEQF
- TRBV9 - ASSVGAGETQY
- TRBV13 - ASSLQRRDGYT
TRBD2 TRBV19 once ASSIAPSGNYEQY
TRBD1 TRBV5-1 once ASATGNYGYT
- TRBV5-4 - ASSLEGRVNEKLF
- TRBV3-1/TRBV3-2 - ASSLGQLTYEQY
- TRBV19 - ASSSSSSGELF
TRBD1 TRBV3-1/TRBV3-2 - ASSLPGQGIGYT
- TRBV10-1 once ASSEPYTGANVLT
- TRBV9 - ASSVGRGSYGYT
- TRBV18 - ASSPYTNTDTQY
- TRBV7-8 - ASSIPRNRIEAF
- TRBV2 once ASSRDKNYGYT
TRBD1 TRBV9 - ASSAPGRPGGETQY
TRBD2 TRBV2 once ARGERGPSYEQY
- TRBV18 - ASDNSQMNTEAF
- TRBV4-3 - ASSQGGGSYNSPLH
- TRBV30 - AWSTGLGGYT
TRBD1 TRBV7-6 - ASSLMEGGRNEQF
- TRBV11-2 - ASTQDRQYGYT
TRBD2 TRBV6-2/TRBV6-3 - ASSYSTGGFETQY
TRBD1 TRBV5-1 - ASSLVGGTGPNYGYT
- TRBV21-1 - ASSKFLQGGNTIY
- TRBV7-3 - ASSRDLTETQY
- TRBV4-3 - ASSQYKGSGNTIY
- TRBV10-3 once AISESKGASYNSPLH
TRBD1 TRBV3-1/TRBV3-2 - ASSQGDRGGYT
- TRBV12-3/TRBV12-4 - ASSLTSNQPQH
- TRBV4-3 - ASSRRTAKNEQF
TRBD1 TRBV6-5 - ASSQFGQGAPLH
TRBD1 TRBV6-5 - ASRGTGGYGYT
- TRBV5-1 - ASTGTPTGANVLT
- TRBV29-1 - SVRAWEVFSGNTIY
- TRBV5-1 once ASSQNRVQDEKLF
TRBD1 TRBV6-5 - ASSFGQGNEQF
- TRBV24-1 - ATSLSGSSPLH
- TRBV18 - ASSPVRGGRPQH
- TRBV6-5 - ASRRAGGQETQY